This T cell receptor beta chain was identified in a study of T cells in Graves' hyperthyroidism and ophthalmopathy. Study-wide findings and caveats: Separating ophthalmopathy from stable hyperthyroidism was achieved by a 13 V-J model.

This clonotype was detected many times. Its antigen is currently unknown. TCR beta CDR3 sequences were amplified from RNA transcripts. First-round RT-PCR with HTBI primers amplified the TCR CDR3 region. TCRdb reprocessed the multiplex PCR reads via MiXCR and lists one record per CDR3 protein. The table lists under 300,000 distinct CDR3 sequences, roughly an eighth of them singletons. Sequenced material: blood. The sequence was obtained from a woman between 40 and 50 years old with Graves' hyperthyroidism.

For the CDR3, the DNA is TGTGCCAGCAGCACGGGGGGACTAGCGGGGCAATACTTC. This encodes CASSTGGLAGQYF. The rearrangement uses TRBV7-2 and TRBJ2-7; TRBD2 agrees at 13 bases. The trim removed 5 bases at V and 13 bases at J, leaving 8 bases unmatched. Germline V CDR1 and CDR2: SGHTA, FQGNSA. The length of the CDR3 is 13 residues.